Below, one TCR beta chain is given with its context. Authors' analysis steps: Reference gene primer amplification gave estimated nucleated cell counts. Some clones are missing from TCRdb's copy, which holds only in-frame ones; the method was immunoSEQ multiplex PCR. V, J and clone size are those of that table, while D and trimming were read from the DNA. Among around 230,000 clones listed, 84% were seen once. This sample stems from a study of blood T cell repertoires in COVID-19. Study summary: The United States, Italy and Spain provided the acute and convalescent COVID-19 samples. In each case, the material was cDNA or gDNA derived from T cells, B-cell-depleted T cells, or PBMCs.

Looked up from germline, CDR1 is SNHLY and CDR2 is FYNNEI. The V end lost 2 bases, the J end lost 5 bases, and 7 bases lay between the germline ends. The CDR3 consists of 13 residues. The chain joins TRBV2 to TRBJ2-1, with unresolved D. Sequenced material: peripheral blood. The receptor comes from a man aged 35 to 55 who had recovered from COVID-19. For the CDR3, the DNA is TGTGCCAGCAGTGAATACCAGGACAATGAGCAGTTCTTC. It codes for CASSEYQDNEQFF.